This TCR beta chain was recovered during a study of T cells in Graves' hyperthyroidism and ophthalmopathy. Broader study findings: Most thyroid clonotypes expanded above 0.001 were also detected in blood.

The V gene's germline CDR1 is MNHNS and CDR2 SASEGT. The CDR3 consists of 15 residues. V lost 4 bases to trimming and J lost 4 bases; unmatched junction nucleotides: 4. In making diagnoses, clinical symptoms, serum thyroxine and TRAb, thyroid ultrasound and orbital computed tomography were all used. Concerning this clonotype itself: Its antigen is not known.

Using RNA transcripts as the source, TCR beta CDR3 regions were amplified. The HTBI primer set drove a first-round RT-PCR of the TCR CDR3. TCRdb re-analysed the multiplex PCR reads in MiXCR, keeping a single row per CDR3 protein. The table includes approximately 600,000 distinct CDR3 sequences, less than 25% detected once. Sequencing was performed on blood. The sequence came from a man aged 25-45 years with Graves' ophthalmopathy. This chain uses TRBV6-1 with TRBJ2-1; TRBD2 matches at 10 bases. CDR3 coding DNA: TGTGCCAGCAGTGCTTCTAGCGGGGGATACAATGAGCAGTTCTTC. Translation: CASSASSGGYNEQFF.